These 5 T cell receptor beta chains came from one sample sequenced in a study of TIL therapy for anti-PD-1-resistant metastatic lung cancer (dated by TCRdb to the early 2020s). Reading the label with the study, this specimen's time point is: pre-treatment sample, taken before nivolumab and TIL therapy. The immunoSEQ v3 hsTCRB kit was used to amplify TCR beta CDR3 regions from genomic DNA through bias-controlled multiplex PCR. The source is immuneACCESS, and TCRdb retained only in-frame sequences with V and J called. Part of the clones is not carried over; for the studies checked, unresolved V genes explain less than half of this, and the remainder is unexplained. The sample includes 55,000 to 65,000 clones, with around four fifths observed a single time. The ten largest clonotypes hold roughly 2% of the sample. Sample: blood, taken at baseline. Receptor source: a person aged 25-85 years with non-small cell lung cancer.

This chain links TRBV19 with TRBJ2-2; possible D gene TRBD2, 7 bases. V lost 7 bases and J lost 4, with 16 bases in between. The germline V gene has CDR1 LNHDA and CDR2 SQIVND (reference sequence). The CDR3 length is 15 residues. In nucleotides, the CDR3 is TGTGCCAGTACCCCGGGGGGCCGGGGCACCGGGGAGCTGTTTTTT. Amino acid sequence: CASTPGGRGTGELFF.

The genes are TRBV6-1 and TRBJ1-2; no reliable D call. This CDR3 is 13 amino acids long. V lost 2 bases, J lost 6 bases, and 10 bases lay in between. CDR1 is MNHNS, CDR2 SASEGT, per germline. CDR3 nucleotide sequence: TGTGCCAGCAGTGAAAGACAACGACATGGCTACACCTTC. Its protein is CASSERQRHGYTF.

A remark on this clone: The same CDR3 arises from other DNA sequences in this sample as well. V gene TRBV9 combines with J gene TRBJ2-2; TRBD2 aligns across 10 bases. Germline assignment: CDR1 SGDLS and CDR2 YYNGEE. The trim removed 4 bases at V and 5 bases at J, leaving 5 bases unmatched. This CDR3 comprises 15 residues. The CDR3, as DNA: TGTGCCAGCAGCAGACTAGCGGGCCTTACCGGGGAGCTGTTTTTT. It translates to CASSRLAGLTGELFF.

The rearrangement uses TRBV2 and TRBJ2-7; possible D gene TRBD1, 5 bases. Between the trimmed V and J ends, which lost 4 bases and 2 bases, there was a span of 24 bases. Looked up from germline, CDR1 is SNHLY and CDR2 is FYNNEI. This CDR3 comprises 18 residues. The DNA of the CDR3 is TGTGCCAGCAGTGGGTTTTATACTGGGCAGGGTCGGCCCTACGAGCAGTACTTC. It is translated as CASSGFYTGQGRPYEQYF.

The V gene is TRBV5-4, the J gene TRBJ2-5, with D perhaps given as TRBD1 or TRBD2 (6 bases each). V gave up 4 bases and J gave up 2 bases, with 12 bases separating them. This CDR3 is built from 14 residues. The germline V gene has CDR1 SGHNT and CDR2 YYREEE (reference sequence). Here the CDR3 DNA reads TGTGCCAGCAGCATAGGGGGGATTCAAGAGACCCAGTACTTC. Translating gives CASSIGGIQETQYF.